This T cell receptor beta chain is from a study of cytomegalovirus exposure and HLA in healthy donors (TCRdb year 2017). A note on the overall study: An earlier analysis of approximately 640 of the donors reported about 290 Gb of sequence data and around 110 million unique TCR beta sequences from roughly 180 million T cells. An early release covering just under 650 HLA-typed donors comprised 250 to 350 gigabases of sequencing data and approximately 80 million unique TCR sequences. Among the roughly 400 genotyped donors, approximately 76% belonged to the genetic ancestry cluster associated with self-reported Caucasian donors. The study was designed to test whether signatures of past pathogen exposure could be identified by cataloging public T cell receptors. The T cell repertoires of around 730 subjects were profiled by immunosequencing and related to cytomegalovirus serostatus. In addition to the first cohort of 500 to 850 subjects, a separate validation cohort of over 90 different subjects was used. High-throughput TCR immunosequencing, statistical association of individual TCRs with disease status, and machine learning were combined to predict cytomegalovirus infection status. A later analysis re-examined previously published TCR beta repertoires from around 670 donors and added high-resolution HLA genotyping to investigate patterns of TCR occurrence. Rather than drawing on any new phenotypic data, the later analysis identified candidate immune exposures from TCR beta sequences and the way those sequences occurred across donors. To decide whether each TCR beta V gene segment behaved as functional or pseudogenic, an earlier analysis of some 600 of the donors relied on high-throughput TCR beta sequencing. Donor age, sex, ethnicity and CMV serostatus were compiled together with the repertoire data. A later genetic analysis used genome-wide SNP genotypes for 398 of the 666 donors, treating that subset as a discovery cohort. All discovery cohort repertoires had been generated on a single sequencing platform. HLA typing included class I and class II loci at four-digit resolution. Typing coverage varied by locus: roughly 620-630 donors for A, B, C, DRB1 and DQB1; 500 to 550 for DQA1; around 570 for DPA1; 450 to 480 for DPB1. Because of strong linkage in the cohort, roughly 5 DR-DQ haplotypes were treated as single units for association and clustering. Among some 400 genotyped donors of the cohort, an average of approximately 220,000 unique TCR beta nucleotide sequences was sequenced per donor, of which 15% to 20% were non-productive. Broader findings and caveats from the paper: In a later analysis, HLA-associated TCR beta chains showed more clonal expansion and lower generation probabilities than non-associated chains that were equally common. In both the original and validation cohorts, the classifier was reported to diagnose cytomegalovirus status with high specificity and sensitivity. Because the 87-base-pair reads could not distinguish some IMGT-functional V segments, including TRBV6-2 and TRBV6-3, those segments were excluded. An earlier analysis of several hundred of the donors showed that most TCR beta V segments appeared in productive rearrangements either about 87% or about 30% of the time, which broadly matched IMGT annotations. A further reported finding was that TCR beta sequences accurately predicted the HLA-A and HLA-B alleles for most subjects in the first cohort. About 17 rarely observed V segments, including chromosome 9 orphons, were excluded from the earlier analysis of a few hundred of the donors because counts were too low. According to a later analysis, most CMV-associated TCR beta chains appeared to be HLA-restricted, and the HLA associations seemed to be driven largely by CMV exposure. A later genetic analysis reported fewer N-insertions in productive TCRs among donors in an Asian-associated ancestry cluster than the 666-donor mean. In a later analysis, TCR association rates were found to vary across HLA loci, with the most associated TCRs seen for DRB1 alleles and the fewest for HLA-C alleles. Assigning TCR associations to individual alleles was difficult when HLA alleles, especially DR and DQ, strongly co-occurred. Correlated functional status among segregating V segments might be attributable to linkage disequilibrium, but an unknown experimental factor could not be ruled out. The only immune exposure information available for the cohort was CMV serostatus. A later genetic analysis associated a missense DCLRE1C variant with V-gene and J-gene trimming of TCR beta chains, and an independent cohort replicated the association. Most TCR sequences were observed very rarely across donors, whereas some public TCRs were present in many individuals. A few of the identified cytomegalovirus-associated TCR beta chains were confirmed in vitro to be specific for cytomegalovirus antigens. The sequencing pipeline was judged likely to have produced a cluster of highly shared sequence variants as a technical artifact. In a later analysis, around 15,000 TCR beta sequences were associated with specific HLA alleles at a false discovery rate of 0.05. The authors suggested that the approach could potentially be generalized to other disease states and immunological phenotypes. In a later analysis, several top co-occurrence clusters were reported to appear linked to parvovirus B19, influenza, CMV and Epstein-Barr virus. The study gave a list of under 200 TCR beta chains associated with cytomegalovirus. Because HLA typing was missing for some donors at each locus, association tests included only the typed subset. In this cohort, only TCR beta chains were sequenced, and detectable features were limited by the absence of alpha or paired-chain data. Sequencing depth was assumed to be roughly uniform across donors in the presence/absence analyses, though that assumption may not hold.

Regarding this clone: Its recognized antigen is unknown. Per-base qualities were not stored, and no clone one base away is much larger.

In total, about 650 healthy bone marrow donors made up the cohort. All cohort members were sampled while nominally healthy, although unrecorded immune exposures were likely present. The donor tested CMV seronegative, placing the donor among the 350 or so seronegative members of the cohort. A peripheral blood sample was collected from each donor, and TCR beta sequencing was performed on peripheral blood mononuclear cells. The Qiagen DNeasy Blood Extraction Kit was used to extract genomic DNA from the blood cell samples. The library was obtained by the immunoSEQ multiplex PCR assay. A mixture of 60 forward primers for TCR Vbeta segments and 13 reverse primers for TCR Jbeta segments was used in the multiplex PCR. A multiplex PCR assay on genomic DNA amplified the CDR3 region of rearranged TCR beta genes. Amplified TCR beta libraries were sequenced as 87-base-pair reads on the Illumina HiSeq System. From the authors' description of their analysis: A later analysis tallied about 77 million unique TCR beta chains across the 600 to 700 repertoires, and around 10 million of those chains were shared by two or more donors. To remove PCR and sequencing errors, raw reads were error-corrected and collapsed into unique sequences using a nearest-neighbor algorithm that merged closely related sequences. CDR3 sequences were aligned to IMGT reference sequences to assign V, D and J gene segments. For a sequence to be retained, a match of at least six nucleotides was required to both a V gene segment and a J gene segment. Rearrangements were called productive when the CDR3 lacked stop codons and stayed in frame with V and J; all others were non-productive. CDR3 was defined by IMGT convention, running from the second conserved V-encoded cysteine to the conserved J-encoded phenylalanine. In an earlier analysis of approximately 500 of the donors, sequences lacking an unambiguous match to a single V gene segment were excluded. In an earlier analysis of approximately 610 of the donors, V segments were called functional above 56.7% productive rearrangements and were called segregating when the between-donor standard deviation exceeded 5%. A statistical classification framework was developed to diagnose cytomegalovirus status using the catalog of TCR beta chain sequences. V and J gene assignment, in a later analysis, came from comparing TCR nucleotide sequences with IMGT/GENE-DB human TR gene sequences. The TCRdist pipeline was used in a later analysis to assign CDR3 sequences and most-parsimonious VDJ recombination scenarios. In a later analysis, each TCR beta chain was defined by its CDR3 amino acid sequence together with its V-gene family, and reads without a unique V-gene family were excluded. In a later analysis, nearly 600 highly shared, low-generation-probability nucleotide sequences were removed to address suspected cross-contamination and a sequencing artifact. In a later analysis, a clonal expansion index for each public chain was calculated from normalized within-repertoire ranks of inferred template counts. Generation probabilities in a later analysis came from a VDJ recombination model fitted to out-of-frame rearrangements, and those results were checked against IGoR. A later analysis scored TCR-TCR, TCR-HLA and TCR-CMV co-occurrence with hypergeometric tests, applying a repertoire-size bias correction to TCR pairs. To estimate false discovery rates, a later analysis permuted the HLA or CMV assignments 20 times. In a later analysis, co-occurring TCRs were grouped using DBSCAN, and TCRdist sequence similarity was added for clustering within HLA-allele-positive subsets. Repertoires with fewer than 30,000 or more than 120,000 public chains were left out of co-occurrence clustering, as were roughly five repertoires with anomalous nucleotide sharing. TCRdb took over this immuneACCESS table, retaining in-frame rearrangements with V and J assigned. Such tables are incomplete; in checked studies, under half of the missing clones stem from an unresolved V gene, and the remainder is unexplained. V and J calls and clone size are those listed in that table; D and trimming were worked out from the DNA. The sample table holds more than 90,000 clones, of which about 75% were seen once. The top ten clonotypes cover about 10% of the sample.

Reading the germline V gene gives CDR1 ENHRY and CDR2 SYGVKD. Measured from the cysteine to the phenylalanine, the CDR3 is 15 residues long. Only the CDR3 DNA stays, 45 bases, in frame from base 1. From V the trimming removes 1 base and from J it removes 7 bases, while the gene matches leave 5 bases of the junction unaccounted for. The V and J genes are TRBV10-3 and TRBJ1-4; 8 nucleotides in the junction match TRBD1. This TCR was recovered from a man aged 45-60 years in good health and CMV-seronegative. The material sequenced was PBMCs. In nucleotides, the sequence is TGTGCCATCAGTGAGTTCGGGACAGGAATTGAAAAACTGTTTTTT. It translates as CAISEFGTGIEKLFF.